This T cell receptor beta chain stems from a study of CD8+ T cells in alopecia areata. Study-level results: Compared with mice, patients displayed less clear TCR sharing, possibly for HLA-related reasons.

Treatment meaning: oral pan-JAK inhibitor, 5-10 mg twice daily. Comments on this clone: Its antigen remains unidentified.

RNA extraction was followed by reverse transcription into cDNA, which acted as the sequencing template. Produced via immunoSEQ multiplex PCR; TCRdb's table is partial and in-frame only. This repertoire shows more than 110,000 clones, about four fifths found once; its top ten account for roughly 25%. The ends were cut back, 1 base at V and 3 bases at J, with 7 bases in the middle. This CDR3 has 13 residues. Germline values: CDR1 SGHNT, CDR2 YYREEE (reference sequence). The chain has TRBV5-4 and TRBJ2-5; TRBD2 might be the D (6 bases). The clonotype comes from a human donor with alopecia areata. The sequences come from CD8+ T cells sorted from blood, collected at week 4, from a patient treated with tofacitinib. The CDR3 is CASSLSGEETQYF. The CDR3, as DNA: TGTGCCAGCAGCTTGTCGGGGGAAGAGACCCAGTACTTC.